These T cell receptor beta chains were read from a single sample in a study of control samples from healthy donors and cancer patients. TCRdb keeps only in-frame clones here, not all; method: immunoSEQ multiplex PCR. There are roughly 90,000 clones in the sample; approximately 78% occur only once, and around a tenth lies in the top ten. The specimen sequenced was blood. All receptors derive from a woman in her fifties or sixties in good health. The CDR3 runs from the conserved cysteine through the conserved F or W.

v_call	j_call	cdr3_aa
TRBV2	TRBJ1-1	CASTNRAEAFF
TRBV6-1	TRBJ1-2	CASSERLQLDYGYTF
TRBV5-1	TRBJ1-1	CASSLGSGSGEAFF
TRBV27	TRBJ2-3	CATSSGRTDTQYF
TRBV7-8	TRBJ2-5	CASSPQGGAVETQYF
TRBV5-6	TRBJ2-2	CASHRSTGELFF
TRBV2	TRBJ2-4	CASSPRAGIENIQYF
TRBV27	TRBJ1-1	CASSFGGGDTEAFF
TRBV27	TRBJ1-4	CASSFTGGVNEKLFF
TRBV6-2/TRBV6-3	TRBJ2-2	CASSYGRATGELFF
TRBV6-5	TRBJ1-2	CASPGQNYGYTF
TRBV6-2/TRBV6-3	TRBJ1-2	CASSYSTGTVNYGYTF
TRBV7-9	TRBJ1-6	CASSLNSSPLHF
TRBV11-2	TRBJ2-7	CASSLDRYYYEQYF
TRBV2	TRBJ2-2	CASNRGGGWSGELFF
TRBV2	TRBJ2-3	CASSEALRGPGTDTQYF
TRBV19	TRBJ2-1	CASSIEGDNEQFF
TRBV4-1	TRBJ1-2	CASSQDRQESYGYTF
TRBV7-9	TRBJ2-3	CASSLVRGLAGSDTQYF
TRBV6-1	TRBJ1-4	CASSGRGGGQIEKLFF
TRBV6-5	TRBJ2-4	CASRDRQNIQYF
TRBV28	TRBJ2-6	CASSRPTGSAGANVLTF
TRBV27	TRBJ1-2	CASSLGTNGYTF
TRBV7-2	TRBJ2-1	CASSSSLQGDEQFF
TRBV7-2	TRBJ2-3	CASSIRPGPRTDTQYF
TRBV19	TRBJ2-3	CASSLPGADTQYF
TRBV6-5	TRBJ1-5	CASSYSKDSSNQPQHF
TRBV15	TRBJ1-4	CATSRDGGSSEKLFF
TRBV7-2	TRBJ2-3	CASSLGTSSDTQYF
TRBV4-1	TRBJ1-1	CASSQGASEAFF
TRBV5-4	TRBJ2-3	CASSFMSGEGGTDTQYF
TRBV7-9	TRBJ2-7	CASSFASGSTYEQYF
TRBV14	TRBJ1-1	CASSQDRNTEAFF
TRBV28	TRBJ2-1	CASSPRLESSNEQFF
TRBV4-3	TRBJ1-2	CASSQHGKDYGYTF
TRBV19	TRBJ2-7	CASKEGAGGEYEQYF
TRBV6-2/TRBV6-3	TRBJ1-3	CASSPTGVGNTIYF
TRBV20-1	TRBJ2-1	CSASIGYYNEQFF
TRBV19	TRBJ1-5	CASRGQGASNQPQHF
TRBV7-9	TRBJ1-4	CASSEKSGTGVKLFF